This TCR beta chain was identified during a study of T cells in Graves' hyperthyroidism and ophthalmopathy. On the study more broadly: Peripheral blood sampling occurred at initial diagnosis, before any treatment.

TCR beta CDR3 regions were amplified from RNA. TCR CDR3 underwent first-round RT-PCR with the HTBI primer set. TCRdb recomputed calls from the multiplex PCR reads with MiXCR, one row per CDR3 protein. The repertoire consists of 500,000 to 600,000 distinct CDR3 sequences, with 15% to 20% occurring once and the leading ten covering about half. To note about this clonotype: The antigen is unknown.

General study points: Among clonotypes expanded in thyroid above 0.001, most were also found in blood.

An approximately 9.8 ml volume of fresh peripheral blood provided the PBMCs. Unmatched junction bases numbered 6, after V lost 1 base and J lost 2 bases. The germline CDR1 and CDR2 sequences are LGHNA and YNFKEQ. There are 17 residues in the CDR3. Sequences were obtained from blood. The V gene is TRBV4-2, the J gene TRBJ2-1; 9 nucleotides line up with TRBD2. The receptor comes from a man between 35 and 55 years old with Graves' ophthalmopathy. The CDR3 bases are TGTGCCAGCAGCCAAGCGCCTAGCGGGGACCCCTACAATGAGCAGTTCTTC. Its protein is CASSQAPSGDPYNEQFF.